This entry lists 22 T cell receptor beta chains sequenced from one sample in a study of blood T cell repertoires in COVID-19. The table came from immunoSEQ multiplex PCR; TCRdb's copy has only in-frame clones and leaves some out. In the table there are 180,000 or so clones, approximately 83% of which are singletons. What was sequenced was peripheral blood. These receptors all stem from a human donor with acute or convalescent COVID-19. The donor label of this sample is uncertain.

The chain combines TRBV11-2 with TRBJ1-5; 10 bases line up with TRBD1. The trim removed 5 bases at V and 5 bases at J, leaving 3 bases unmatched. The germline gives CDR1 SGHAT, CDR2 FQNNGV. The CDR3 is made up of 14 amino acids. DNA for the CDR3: TGTGCCAGCAGCACGGGGACAGGGGATCAGCCCCAGCATTTT. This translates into CASSTGTGDQPQHF. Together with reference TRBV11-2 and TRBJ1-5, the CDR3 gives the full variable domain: EAGVAQSPRYKIIEKRQSVAFWCNPISGHATLYWYQQILGQGPKLLIQFQNNGVVDDSQLPKDRFSAERLKGVDSTLKIQPAKLEDSAVYLCASSTGTGDQPQHFGDGTRLSIL.

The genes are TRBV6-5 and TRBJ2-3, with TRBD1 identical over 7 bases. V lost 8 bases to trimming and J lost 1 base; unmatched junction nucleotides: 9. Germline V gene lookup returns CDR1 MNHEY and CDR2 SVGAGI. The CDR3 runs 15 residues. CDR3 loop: CASAGRGQGTDTQYF. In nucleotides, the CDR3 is TGTGCCAGCGCCGGTAGGGGGCAAGGCACAGATACGCAGTATTTT.

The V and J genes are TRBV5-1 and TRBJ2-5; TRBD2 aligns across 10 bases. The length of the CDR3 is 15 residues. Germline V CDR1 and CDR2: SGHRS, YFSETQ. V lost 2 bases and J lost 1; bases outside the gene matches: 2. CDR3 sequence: CASSLSSGSQETQYF. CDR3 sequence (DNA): TGCGCCAGCAGCTTATCTAGCGGGAGCCAAGAGACCCAGTACTTC.

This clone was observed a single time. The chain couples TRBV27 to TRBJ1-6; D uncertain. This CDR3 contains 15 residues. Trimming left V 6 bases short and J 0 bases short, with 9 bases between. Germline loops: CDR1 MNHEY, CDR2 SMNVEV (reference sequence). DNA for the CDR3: TGTGCCAGCAGGAAAGGGAGCTCCTATAATTCACCCCTCCACTTT. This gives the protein CASRKGSSYNSPLHF.

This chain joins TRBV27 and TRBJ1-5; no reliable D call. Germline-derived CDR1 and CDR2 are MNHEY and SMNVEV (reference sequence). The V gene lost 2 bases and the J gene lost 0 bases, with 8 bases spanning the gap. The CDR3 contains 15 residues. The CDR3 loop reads CASSLGDNSNQPQHF. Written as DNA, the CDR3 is TGTGCCAGCAGTTTAGGAGATAATAGCAATCAGCCCCAGCATTTT.

The CDR3: CASSDWPNTEAFF. CDR3 sequence (DNA): TGTGCCAGCAGTGACTGGCCGAACACTGAAGCTTTCTTT. The chain employs TRBV6-4 and TRBJ1-1; D remains unclear. Germline V gene lookup returns CDR1 MRHNA and CDR2 SNTAGT. V was cut by 1 base and J by 1 base, with 4 bases left in between. This CDR3 is built from 13 residues.

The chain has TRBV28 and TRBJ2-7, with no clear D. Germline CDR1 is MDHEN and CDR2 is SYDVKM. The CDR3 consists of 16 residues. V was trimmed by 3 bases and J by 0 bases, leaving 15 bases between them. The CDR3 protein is CASSLGGGRSSYEQYF. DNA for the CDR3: TGTGCCAGCAGTTTGGGTGGCGGCCGGAGCTCCTACGAGCAGTACTTC.

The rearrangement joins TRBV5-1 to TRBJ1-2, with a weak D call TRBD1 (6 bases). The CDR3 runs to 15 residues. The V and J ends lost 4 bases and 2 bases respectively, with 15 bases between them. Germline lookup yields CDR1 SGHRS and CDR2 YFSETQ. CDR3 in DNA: TGCGCCAGCAGCCTTACAGGGTATCTCAACTATGGCTACACCTTC. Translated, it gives CASSLTGYLNYGYTF.

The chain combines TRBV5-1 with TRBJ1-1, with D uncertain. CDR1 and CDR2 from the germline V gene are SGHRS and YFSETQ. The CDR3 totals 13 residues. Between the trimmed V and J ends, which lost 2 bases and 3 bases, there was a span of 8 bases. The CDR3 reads CASSLREHTEAFF. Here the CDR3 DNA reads TGCGCCAGCAGCTTACGGGAGCACACTGAAGCTTTCTTT.

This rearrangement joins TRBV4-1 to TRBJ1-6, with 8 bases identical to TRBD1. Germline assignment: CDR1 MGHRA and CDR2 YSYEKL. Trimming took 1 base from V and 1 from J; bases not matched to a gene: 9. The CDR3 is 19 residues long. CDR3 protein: CASSQVQGGKKSYNSPLHF. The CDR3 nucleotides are TGCGCCAGCAGCCAAGTACAGGGGGGGAAGAAATCCTATAATTCACCCCTCCACTTT.

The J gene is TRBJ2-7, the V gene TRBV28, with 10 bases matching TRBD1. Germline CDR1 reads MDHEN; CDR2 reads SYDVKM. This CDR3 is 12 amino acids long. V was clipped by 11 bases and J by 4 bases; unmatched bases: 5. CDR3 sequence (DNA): TGTGCCGCGACAGGGGGCAGGTACGAGCAGTACTTC. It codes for CAATGGRYEQYF.

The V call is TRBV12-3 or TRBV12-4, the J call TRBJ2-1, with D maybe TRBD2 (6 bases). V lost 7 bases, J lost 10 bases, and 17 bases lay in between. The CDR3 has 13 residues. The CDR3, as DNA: TGTGCCAGCACCGCGACTAGAATAGGCGAGCAGTTCTTC. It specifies CASTATRIGEQFF.

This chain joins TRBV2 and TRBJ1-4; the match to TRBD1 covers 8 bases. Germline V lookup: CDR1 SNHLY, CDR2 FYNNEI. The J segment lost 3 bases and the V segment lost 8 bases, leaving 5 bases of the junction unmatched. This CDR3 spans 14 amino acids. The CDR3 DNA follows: TGTGCCAGCGGGTTGACAGGGGCTAATGAAAAACTGTTTTTT. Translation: CASGLTGANEKLFF.

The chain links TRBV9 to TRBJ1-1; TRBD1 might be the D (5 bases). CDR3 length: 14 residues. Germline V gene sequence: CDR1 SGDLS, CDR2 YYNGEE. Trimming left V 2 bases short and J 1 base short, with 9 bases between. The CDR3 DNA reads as TGTGCCAGCAGCGTGGGGGACTGGAACACTGAAGCTTTCTTT. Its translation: CASSVGDWNTEAFF.

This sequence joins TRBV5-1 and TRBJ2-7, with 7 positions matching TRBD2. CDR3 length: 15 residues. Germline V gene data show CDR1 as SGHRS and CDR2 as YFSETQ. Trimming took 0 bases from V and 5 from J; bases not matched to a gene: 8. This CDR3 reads CASSLDGGGPDEQYF. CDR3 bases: TGCGCCAGCAGCTTGGATGGGGGAGGGCCAGACGAGCAGTACTTC. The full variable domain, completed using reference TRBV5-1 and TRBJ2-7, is KAGVTQTPRYLIKTRGQQVTLSCSPISGHRSVSWYQQTPGQGLQFLFEYFSETQRNKGNFPGRFSGRQFSNSRSEMNVSTLELGDSALYLCASSLDGGGPDEQYFGPGTRLTVT.

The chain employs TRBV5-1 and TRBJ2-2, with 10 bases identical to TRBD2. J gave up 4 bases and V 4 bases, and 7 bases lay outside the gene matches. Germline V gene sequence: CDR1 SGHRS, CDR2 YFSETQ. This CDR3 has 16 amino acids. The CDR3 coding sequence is TGCGCCAGCAGCCTAACTAGCGGGGACCTCACCGGGGAGCTGTTTTTT. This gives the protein CASSLTSGDLTGELFF.

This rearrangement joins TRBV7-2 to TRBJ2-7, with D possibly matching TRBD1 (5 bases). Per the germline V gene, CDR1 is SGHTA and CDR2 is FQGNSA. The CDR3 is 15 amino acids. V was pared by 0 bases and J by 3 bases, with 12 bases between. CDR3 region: CASSLADKPLYEQYF. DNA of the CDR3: TGTGCCAGCAGCTTAGCGGACAAACCACTCTACGAGCAGTACTTC.

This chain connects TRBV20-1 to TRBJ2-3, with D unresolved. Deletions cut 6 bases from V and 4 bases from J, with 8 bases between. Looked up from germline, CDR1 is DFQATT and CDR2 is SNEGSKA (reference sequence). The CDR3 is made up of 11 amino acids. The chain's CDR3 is CSAQAADTQYF. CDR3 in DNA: TGCAGTGCGCAGGCCGCAGATACGCAGTATTTT.

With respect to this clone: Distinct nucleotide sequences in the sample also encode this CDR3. CDR3 nucleotide sequence: TGTGCCAGCAGCCAGGAGCGTGGCTACACCTTC. Translation gives CASSQERGYTF. V and J are TRBV3-1 (or the pseudogene TRBV3-2) and TRBJ1-2; D gene ambiguous. This CDR3 spans 11 amino acids. Germline lookup yields CDR1 LGHDT and CDR2 YNNKEL (reference sequence). The V gene lost 3 bases and the J gene lost 7 bases, with 6 bases spanning the gap.

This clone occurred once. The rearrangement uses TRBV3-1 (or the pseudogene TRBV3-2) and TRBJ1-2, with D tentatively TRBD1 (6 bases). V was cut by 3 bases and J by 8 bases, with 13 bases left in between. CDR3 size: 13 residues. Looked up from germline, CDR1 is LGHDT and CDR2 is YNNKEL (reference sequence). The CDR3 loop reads CASSHRAGEGYTF. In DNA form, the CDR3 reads TGTGCCAGCAGCCACCGGGCAGGGGAAGGCTACACCTTC.

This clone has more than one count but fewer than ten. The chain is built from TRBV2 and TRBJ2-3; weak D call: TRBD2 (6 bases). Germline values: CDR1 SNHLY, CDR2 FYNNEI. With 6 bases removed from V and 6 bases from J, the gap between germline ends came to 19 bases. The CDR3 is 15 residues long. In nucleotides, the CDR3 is TGTGCCAGCAGCCAATCGGGACTCCCTGGGGATACGCAGTATTTT. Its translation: CASSQSGLPGDTQYF.

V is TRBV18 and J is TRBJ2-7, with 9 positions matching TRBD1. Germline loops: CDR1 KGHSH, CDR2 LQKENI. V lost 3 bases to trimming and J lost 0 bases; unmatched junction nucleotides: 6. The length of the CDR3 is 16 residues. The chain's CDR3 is CASSPYGTGSSYEQYF. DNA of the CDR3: TGTGCCAGCTCACCGTACGGGACAGGGAGCTCCTACGAGCAGTACTTC.